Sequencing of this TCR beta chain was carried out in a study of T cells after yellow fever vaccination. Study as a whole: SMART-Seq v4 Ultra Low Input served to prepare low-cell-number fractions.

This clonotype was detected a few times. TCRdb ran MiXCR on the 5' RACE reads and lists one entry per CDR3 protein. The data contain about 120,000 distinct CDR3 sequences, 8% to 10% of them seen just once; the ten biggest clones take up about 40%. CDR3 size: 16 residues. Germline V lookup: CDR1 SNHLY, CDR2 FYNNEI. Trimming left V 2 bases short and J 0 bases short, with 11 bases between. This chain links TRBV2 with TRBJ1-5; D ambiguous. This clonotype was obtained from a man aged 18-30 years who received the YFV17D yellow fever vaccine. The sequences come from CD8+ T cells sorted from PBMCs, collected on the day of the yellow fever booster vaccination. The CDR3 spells CASSESWDYSNQPQHF. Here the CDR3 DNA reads TGTGCCAGCAGTGAATCCTGGGATTATAGCAATCAGCCCCAGCATTTT.